The present TCR beta chain was sequenced within a study of a mutant IDH1 vaccine in newly diagnosed glioma. As for the study in general: Previous treatment comprised radiotherapy, temozolomide, or both, mostly both.

Broader study findings: Patients showed vaccine-induced immune responses at a rate of 80% to 95%. Pseudoprogression looked unconnected to shifts in top peripheral T cell clonotypes.

The table came from immunoSEQ multiplex PCR; TCRdb's copy has only in-frame clones and leaves some out. The repertoire includes about 44,000 clones, around 90% of them detected once, and approximately 4.1% sits in the top ten. On this clone: Its matching antigen is unknown.

The time point: week 23, last vaccination. Each dose of the vaccine consisted of 300 ug of mutant IDH1 20-mer peptide, with topical imiquimod. The sample in question was PBMCs, obtained from a glioma patient whose treatment included an IDH1 peptide vaccine. This sequence was found in a man aged 50-59 years with glioma.

The CDR3, as DNA: TGTGCCAGCAGCTTTGGGTCTGAAGCTTTCTTT. As protein: CASSFGSEAFF. The rearrangement joins TRBV5-6 to TRBJ1-1; no clear D gene. Germline V lookup: CDR1 SGHDT, CDR2 YYEEEE. The CDR3 runs to 11 residues. V was pared by 2 bases and J by 6 bases, with 5 bases between.